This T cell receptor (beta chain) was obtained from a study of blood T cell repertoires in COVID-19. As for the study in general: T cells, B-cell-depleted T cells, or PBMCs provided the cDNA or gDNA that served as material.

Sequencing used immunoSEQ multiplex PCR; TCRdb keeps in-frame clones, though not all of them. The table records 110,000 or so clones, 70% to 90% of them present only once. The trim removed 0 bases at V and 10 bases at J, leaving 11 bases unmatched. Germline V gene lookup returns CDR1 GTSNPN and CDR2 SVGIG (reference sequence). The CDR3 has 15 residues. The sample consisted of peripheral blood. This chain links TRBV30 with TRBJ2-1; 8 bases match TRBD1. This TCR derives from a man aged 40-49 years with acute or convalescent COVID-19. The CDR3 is CAWSVPGQGAEEQFF. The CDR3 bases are TGTGCCTGGAGTGTACCTGGGCAGGGGGCAGAGGAGCAGTTCTTC.